This TCR beta chain was documented in a study of shared clonotypes between healthy human individuals. It was CD45RO-negative cells, positively selected for CCR7, that made up naive CD8 cells, with terminally differentiated effector memory CD45RA+ cells excluded. CDR1 SNHLY and CDR2 FYNNEI come from the germline V gene. This CDR3 region has 15 residues. V was cut by 9 bases and J by 2 bases, with 16 bases left in between. Study conclusions and caveats: It was the non-shared clonotypes that had lower generation probabilities than clonotypes shared by all four donors.

Remarks on this clone: The antigen remains unidentified.

Per sorted-subset replicate PCR, input was 200 to 250 ng DNA, representing tens of thousands of T cell genomes. Measured with immunoSEQ multiplex PCR; TCRdb has only the in-frame clones, and not every one. The sample has some 2 million clones; about 95% are singletons. The receptor comes from a man aged 18 to 35 in good health. Input material: naive CD8+ T cells sorted from blood. The chain employs TRBV2 and TRBJ1-4; D is uncertain. The CDR3: CASCLETRTNEKLFF. DNA of the CDR3: TGTGCCAGTTGTTTAGAGACACGGACTAATGAAAAACTGTTTTTT.